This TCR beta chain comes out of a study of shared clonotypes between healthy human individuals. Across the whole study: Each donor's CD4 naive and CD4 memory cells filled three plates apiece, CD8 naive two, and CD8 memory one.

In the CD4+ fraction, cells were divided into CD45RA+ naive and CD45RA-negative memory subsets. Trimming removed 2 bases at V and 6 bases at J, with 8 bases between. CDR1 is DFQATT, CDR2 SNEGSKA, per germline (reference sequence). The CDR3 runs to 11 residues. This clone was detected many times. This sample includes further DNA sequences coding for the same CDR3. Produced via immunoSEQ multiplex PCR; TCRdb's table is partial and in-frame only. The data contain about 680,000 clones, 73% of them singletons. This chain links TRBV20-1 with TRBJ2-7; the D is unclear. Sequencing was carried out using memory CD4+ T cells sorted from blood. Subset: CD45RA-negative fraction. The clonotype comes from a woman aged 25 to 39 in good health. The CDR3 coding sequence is TGCAGTGCTAGACTGGATTCCGAGCAGTACTTC. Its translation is CSARLDSEQYF.